This T cell receptor beta chain was recorded in a study of T cell changes during pregnancy in multiple sclerosis. The repertoire was sequenced with immunoSEQ multiplex PCR; TCRdb's copy has only in-frame clones and lacks some. Found here are tens of thousands of clones, about nine tenths of them singletons; the top ten hold 5% to 6.5%. The sequence derives from a female donor with multiple sclerosis, enrolled in a pregnancy study. The sample consisted of CD8+ T cells from peripheral blood mononuclear cells, taken in the second trimester of pregnancy.

The CDR3 bases are TGTGCCAGCAGCTTGGCGGGGAATAGGTACGAGCAGTACTTC. As protein: CASSLAGNRYEQYF. The V call is TRBV5-4, the J call TRBJ2-7; weak D call: TRBD2 (5 bases). V lost 0 bases and J lost 4, with 11 bases in between. Germline V gives CDR1 SGHNT, CDR2 YYREEE (reference sequence). The CDR3 is 14 amino acids.